Detailed here is one T cell receptor (beta chain). This CDR3 region has 17 residues. Trimming took 1 base from V and 0 from J, leaving 13 bases between them. Germline CDR1 and CDR2: SGHAT and FQDESV (reference sequence). There were TCR beta CDR3 regions amplified from RNA transcripts. Researchers ran a first-round RT-PCR on the TCR CDR3 using the HTBI primer set. TCRdb processed the multiplex PCR reads anew with MiXCR; each CDR3 protein has one entry. Among 600,000 to 750,000 distinct CDR3 sequences listed, 17% were seen once. The data derive from a study of T cells in Graves' hyperthyroidism and ophthalmopathy.

The TCR originated in a man in his forties or fifties with Graves' hyperthyroidism. The chain carries TRBV11-1 and TRBJ2-1; D is possibly TRBD2 (5 bases). The sequenced sample was blood. The CDR3 loop reads CASSLVPAAPSYNEQFF. CDR3 DNA: TGTGCCAGCAGCTTAGTGCCAGCGGCCCCCTCCTACAATGAGCAGTTCTTC.